These T cell receptor beta chains were read from a single sample in a study of beta chain features in type 1 diabetes. Sequencing used immunoSEQ multiplex PCR; TCRdb keeps in-frame clones, though not all of them. The repertoire holds roughly 250,000 clones, with about 63% as singletons. Input material: naive CD4+ T cells from blood. All receptors derive from a man aged 25 to 40 in good health. Both conserved end residues are part of each CDR3. D genes are given only for firm matches. The size entry is marked missing in some rows and otherwise reads once, few, many or a size class.

DNA,CDR3,D,J,size,V
TGCGCCAGCTCCGAGGCCCCTATCCGAGATACGCAGTATTTT,CASSEAPIRDTQYF,.,TRBJ2-3,.,TRBV10-2
TGTGCCTGGACCCGGGACTTATCGGAGACCCAGTACTTC,CAWTRDLSETQYF,.,TRBJ2-5,.,TRBV30
TGTGCCAGCAGTTTATCTTTTGGGCAATTCCAAGAGACCCAGTACTTC,CASSLSFGQFQETQYF,.,TRBJ2-5,.,TRBV27
TGTGCCAGCAGCGACAGGGGGTATGGCTACACCTTC,CASSDRGYGYTF,TRBD1,TRBJ1-2,.,TRBV25-1
TGCAGCGTTGAAGGGTCAGACCCTTTCCTAGCCAAAAACATTCAGTACTTC,CSVEGSDPFLAKNIQYF,.,TRBJ2-4,few,TRBV29-1
TGTGCCAGCGGCACCTACGAGCAGTACTTC,CASGTYEQYF,.,TRBJ2-7,.,TRBV5-6
TGTGCCAGCAGTGCGCTAGCGGGGGGTTCCTACAATGAGCAGTTCTTC,CASSALAGGSYNEQFF,TRBD2,TRBJ2-1,.,TRBV2
TGTGCCACTAGCCTGGGACAGGCGGAAAAACTGTTTTTT,CATSLGQAEKLFF,TRBD1,TRBJ1-4,few,TRBV15
TGCAGCGTTTCCGGGATGTCCAAAAACTATGGCTACACCTTC,CSVSGMSKNYGYTF,.,TRBJ1-2,.,TRBV29-1
TGTGCCAGCAGCCAACCTGGGGCCAACGTCCTGACTTTC,CASSQPGANVLTF,.,TRBJ2-6,.,TRBV11-2
TGCAGTGCTAGGGGGGTCAATGAGCAGTTCTTC,CSARGVNEQFF,.,TRBJ2-1,.,TRBV20-1
TGTGCCAGCAGCTTAAGGAGCGAGGGCCCGTCCTACGAGCAGTACTTC,CASSLRSEGPSYEQYF,.,TRBJ2-7,.,TRBV7-9
TGCACCAGCAGCCAAGAAAGGGCGGGGGGCTTCTACAATGAGCAGTTCTTC,CTSSQERAGGFYNEQFF,.,TRBJ2-1,.,TRBV1
TGTGCCAGCAGCTCTCAGGGGAAGGGTGAAAAACTGTTTTTT,CASSSQGKGEKLFF,.,TRBJ1-4,.,TRBV7-2
TGTGCCAGCAGTCGAAGCCAGGGAAATACGCAGTATTTT,CASSRSQGNTQYF,.,TRBJ2-3,.,TRBV6-5
TGCGCCAGCAGCGGAGGGTACTCTTGGACAGAACACCAAGAGACCCAGTACTTC,CASSGGYSWTEHQETQYF,.,TRBJ2-5,.,TRBV5-1
TGTGCCTGGAGTCCTATGGGAGGGCAGCCCCAGCATTTT,CAWSPMGGQPQHF,.,TRBJ1-5,.,TRBV30
TGTGCCAGCAGCTTAGGTCCCAGCACAGATACGCAGTATTTT,CASSLGPSTDTQYF,.,TRBJ2-3,.,TRBV7-2
TGCAGCGCGGACCAGGGTACGGAGACCCAGTACTTC,CSADQGTETQYF,.,TRBJ2-5,.,TRBV29-1
TGCGCCAGCAACAGGGGAAGCTCCTACAATGAGCAGTTCTTC,CASNRGSSYNEQFF,TRBD1,TRBJ2-1,.,TRBV5-1
TGTGCCAGCAGCCTAACGGCAGGACCTAATGAAAAACTGTTTTTT,CASSLTAGPNEKLFF,.,TRBJ1-4,few,TRBV7-7
TGTGCCAGCAAGCGGAGTGGTGGCTACACCTTC,CASKRSGGYTF,.,TRBJ1-2,.,TRBV2
TGCAGGGCCGGCCAACTGGCCGAAGCTTTCTTT,CRAGQLAEAFF,.,TRBJ1-1,.,TRBV20-1
TGTGCCAGCTCAGCCGGGACAGGGTTTGGCTACACCTTC,CASSAGTGFGYTF,TRBD1,TRBJ1-2,.,TRBV18
TGTGCCAGCTCACCGACAGGGGGCGGCGATACGCAGTATTTT,CASSPTGGGDTQYF,TRBD1,TRBJ2-3,.,TRBV18
TGCGCCAGCAGCTTGGAACCAGGGTACTACGAGCAGTACTTC,CASSLEPGYYEQYF,.,TRBJ2-7,.,TRBV5-1
TGCAGCGTTGAGATTGTCACAGATACGCAGTATTTT,CSVEIVTDTQYF,.,TRBJ2-3,few,TRBV29-1
TGTGCCAGCAGTTGGGGACAGGGGAAAACCGGGGAGCTGTTTTTT,CASSWGQGKTGELFF,TRBD1,TRBJ2-2,.,TRBV6-5
TGCGCCAGCAGCCAAGACACGGGAACCACCTACAATGAGCAGTTCTTC,CASSQDTGTTYNEQFF,.,TRBJ2-1,.,TRBV4-3
TGCAGCGTTGCCCGCCATGTAACCCCGGAAGCTTTCTTT,CSVARHVTPEAFF,.,TRBJ1-1,.,TRBV29-1
TGCGCCAGCAGCTGGTCCCAGGGGACCAACTACAATGAGCAGTTCTTC,CASSWSQGTNYNEQFF,.,TRBJ2-1,.,TRBV5-1
TGCGCCAGCAGCTTGGCCGCAGGGGGCGCGTTAGTAAATGAGCAGTTCTTC,CASSLAAGGALVNEQFF,TRBD1,TRBJ2-1,.,TRBV5-1
TGCGCCAGCAGTCATCACAGGGTATTGAGATCGGGCACTGAAGCTTTCTTT,CASSHHRVLRSGTEAFF,.,TRBJ1-1,.,TRBV23-1
TGTGCCTGGAATGGACTTTTCAACACCGGGGAGCTGTTTTTT,CAWNGLFNTGELFF,.,TRBJ2-2,few,TRBV30
TGTGCCAGCAGCTTAACTCATGTACAAGAGACCCAGTACTTC,CASSLTHVQETQYF,.,TRBJ2-5,.,TRBV7-2
TGTGCCAGCAGCTTAGTGGCGGGACTAGACTCCTACGAGCAGTACTTC,CASSLVAGLDSYEQYF,TRBD2,TRBJ2-7,.,TRBV7-2
TGTGCCTGGAGTGTGGGCCCCGCCCGCCGGAACATTCAGTACTTC,CAWSVGPARRNIQYF,.,TRBJ2-4,.,TRBV30
TGTGCCAGCAGCTTGCAGGGGTACAATGAGCAGTTCTTC,CASSLQGYNEQFF,.,TRBJ2-1,.,TRBV7-9
TGCAGCGTCGGGACAGGGAACGAGCAGTACTTC,CSVGTGNEQYF,TRBD1,TRBJ2-7,.,TRBV29-1
TGTGCCAGCTCACCCACCGGATCTGAAGCTTTCTTT,CASSPTGSEAFF,.,TRBJ1-1,.,TRBV18
TGCAGCGTAAACCTGGACTATGGCTACACCTTC,CSVNLDYGYTF,.,TRBJ1-2,few,TRBV29-1
TGTGCCTGGAGTGTCCGGCAGGGTAGCTATGGCTACACCTTC,CAWSVRQGSYGYTF,.,TRBJ1-2,.,TRBV30
TGCAGCGGAGACCTGACAGGGAGCACAGATACGCAGTATTTT,CSGDLTGSTDTQYF,TRBD1,TRBJ2-3,.,TRBV29-1
TGTGCCAGCAGTCTAGTAGGCACAGATACGCAGTATTTT,CASSLVGTDTQYF,.,TRBJ2-3,.,TRBV5-4
TGTGCCAGTAGTCGGCCTTCCTCCTACGAGCAGTACTTC,CASSRPSSYEQYF,.,TRBJ2-7,few,TRBV19
TGTGCCAGCAGTTCCCAAGGAGACCCTCTCCGCCACGAGCAGTACTTC,CASSSQGDPLRHEQYF,.,TRBJ2-7,few,TRBV28
TGTGCCATCAGTCCCGGGACAGGGGTCACAGATACGCAGTATTTT,CAISPGTGVTDTQYF,TRBD1,TRBJ2-3,.,TRBV10-3
TGTGCCACCAGGGCGGCGGGGAGCAATCAGCCCCAGCATTTT,CATRAAGSNQPQHF,.,TRBJ1-5,few,TRBV15
TGCGCCAGCAGCCAAGATTTGACTATATACAATGAGCAGTTCTTC,CASSQDLTIYNEQFF,.,TRBJ2-1,.,TRBV4-3
TGCAGCGTCCTGTGGAACAATGAGCAGTTCTTC,CSVLWNNEQFF,.,TRBJ2-1,.,TRBV29-1
TGTGCCAGCAGCTTAGGAAGGCACAATGAGCAGTTCTTC,CASSLGRHNEQFF,.,TRBJ2-1,.,TRBV7-2
TGTGCCAGCAGCTTAGGCGGGGTCAATGAGCAGTTCTTC,CASSLGGVNEQFF,.,TRBJ2-1,.,TRBV13
TGTGCCAGCAGTGGGTCGGCAGGAGGCCTGGGCTACACCTTC,CASSGSAGGLGYTF,.,TRBJ1-2,few,TRBV25-1
TGTGCCAGCAGTTTACTAGGTGGGGAGCAGTTCTTC,CASSLLGGEQFF,.,TRBJ2-1,few,TRBV27